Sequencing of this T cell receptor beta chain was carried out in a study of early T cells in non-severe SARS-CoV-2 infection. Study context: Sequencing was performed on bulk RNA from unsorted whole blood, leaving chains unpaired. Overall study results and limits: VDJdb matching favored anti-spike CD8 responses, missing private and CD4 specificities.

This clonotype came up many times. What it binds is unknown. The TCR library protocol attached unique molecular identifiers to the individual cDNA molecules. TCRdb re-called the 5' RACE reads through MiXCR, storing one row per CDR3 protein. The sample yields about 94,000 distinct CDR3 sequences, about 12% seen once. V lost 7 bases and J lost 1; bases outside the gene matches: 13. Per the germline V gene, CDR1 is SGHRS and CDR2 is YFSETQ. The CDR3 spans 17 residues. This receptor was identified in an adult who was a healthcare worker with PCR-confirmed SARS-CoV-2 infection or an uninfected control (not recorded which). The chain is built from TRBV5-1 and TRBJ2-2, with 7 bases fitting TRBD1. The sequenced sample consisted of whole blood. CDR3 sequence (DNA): TGCGCCAGCCGATCCGGATCCGGGACAGAGAACACCGGGGAGCTGTTTTTT. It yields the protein CASRSGSGTENTGELFF.